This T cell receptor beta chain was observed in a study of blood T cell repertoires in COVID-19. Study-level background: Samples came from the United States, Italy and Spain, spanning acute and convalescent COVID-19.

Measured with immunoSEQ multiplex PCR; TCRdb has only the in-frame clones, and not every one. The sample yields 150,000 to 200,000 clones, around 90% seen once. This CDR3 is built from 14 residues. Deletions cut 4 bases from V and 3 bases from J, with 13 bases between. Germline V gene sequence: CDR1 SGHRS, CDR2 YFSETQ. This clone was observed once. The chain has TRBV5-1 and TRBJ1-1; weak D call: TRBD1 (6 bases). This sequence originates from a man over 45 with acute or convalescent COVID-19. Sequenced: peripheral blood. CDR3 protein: CASSVGQSDTEAFF. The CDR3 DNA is TGCGCCAGCAGCGTTGGACAGTCGGACACTGAAGCTTTCTTT.